These 22 T cell receptor beta chains came from one sample sequenced in a study of blood T cell repertoires in COVID-19. Data came from immunoSEQ multiplex PCR; TCRdb stores just in-frame clones and leaves some out. This sample yields 280,000 or so clones, of which roughly 89% are seen a single time; less than 3.5% belongs to the top ten. Sequenced: PBMCs or T cells enriched from blood (not recorded which). The source of these receptors is a woman in her fifties or sixties who had been exposed to COVID-19.

This clone was detected only a few times. The chain combines TRBV5-1 with TRBJ1-4; 7 bases are a match to TRBD1. Per the germline V gene, CDR1 is SGHRS and CDR2 is YFSETQ. The junction had 11 bases not matched to a gene; V was cut back by 5 bases and J by 7 bases. The CDR3 length is 15 residues. The CDR3 nucleotides are TGCGCCAGCAGTTCGAGACAGGGACCGGGTGAAAAACTGTTTTTT. It encodes CASSSRQGPGEKLFF.

The chain combines TRBV28 with TRBJ1-1; 10 nucleotides agree with TRBD1. The CDR3 spans 15 residues. The junction had 5 bases not matched to a gene; V was cut back by 6 bases and J by 1 base. In germline, CDR1 is MDHEN, CDR2 SYDVKM. This CDR3 reads CASREGQGSNTEAFF. The CDR3 coding sequence is TGTGCCAGCAGGGAGGGACAGGGGTCGAACACTGAAGCTTTCTTT.

The chain has TRBV7-8 and TRBJ2-5, with 13 positions matching TRBD2. The CDR3 runs 17 residues. Trimming at V came to 5 bases and at J to 2 bases, leaving 8 bases not matched to a gene. The germline V gene has CDR1 SGHVS and CDR2 FQNEAQ. The CDR3 nucleotides read TGTGCCAGCAGCCTAGGGACTAGCGGGGCGTTTCAAGAGACCCAGTACTTC. The encoded protein is CASSLGTSGAFQETQYF.

The rearrangement joins TRBV5-4 to TRBJ2-5; 9 positions match TRBD2. The CDR3 spans 17 residues. CDR1 SGHNT and CDR2 YYREEE come from the germline V gene (reference sequence). The V segment lost 3 bases and the J segment 2 bases; nucleotides outside the gene matches: 11. Here the CDR3 reads CASSWNTAGGQQETQYF. The CDR3 DNA sequence: TGTGCCAGCAGCTGGAATACAGCGGGGGGACAACAAGAGACCCAGTACTTC.

This chain connects TRBV5-8 to TRBJ2-2, with TRBD2 matching over 13 bases. The V and J ends lost 3 bases and 4 bases, in that order; junction bases with no gene match: 9. The CDR3 spans 18 residues. Germline V lookup: CDR1 SGHTS, CDR2 YDEGEE. The CDR3 DNA is TGTGCCAGCAGCTCTCGGACTAGCGGGGGATTTGGCACCGGGGAGCTGTTTTTT. Translated, it gives CASSSRTSGGFGTGELFF. Using reference TRBV5-8 and TRBJ2-2 for the parts outside the CDR3, the full variable domain is EAGVTQSPTHLIKTRGQQATLRCSPISGHTSVYWYQQALGLGLQFLLWYDEGEERNRGNFPPRFSGRQFPNYSSELNVNALELEDSALYLCASSSRTSGGFGTGELFFGEGSRLTVL.

V and J are TRBV5-6 and TRBJ1-2; D ambiguous. The germline CDR1 and CDR2 sequences are SGHDT and YYEEEE. CDR3 length equals 12 residues. Trimming took off 4 bases at V and 5 bases at J, with 9 bases between the two ends. For the CDR3, the DNA is TGTGCCAGCAGCGGCGGTTCTTATGGCTACACCTTC. Its protein product is CASSGGSYGYTF.

The rearrangement uses TRBV19 and TRBJ2-7; D may be TRBD1 (5 bases). The ends were cut back, 3 bases at V and 6 bases at J, with 18 bases in the middle. The CDR3 sequence is 15 residues long. Germline lookup yields CDR1 LNHDA and CDR2 SQIVND (reference sequence). This CDR3 reads CASSIVGQGRSEQYF. CDR3 nucleotides: TGTGCCAGTAGTATTGTCGGGCAGGGTCGATCCGAGCAGTACTTC.

The rearrangement joins TRBV7-9 to TRBJ1-6, with TRBD1 matching 8 bases. The CDR3 has 15 residues. Germline V gives CDR1 SEHNR, CDR2 FQNEAQ (reference sequence). The trim removed 5 bases at V and 6 bases at J, leaving 6 bases unmatched. The CDR3 DNA follows: TGTGCCAGCAGCAGAGGACAGGGTAGTAATTCACCCCTCCACTTT. This sequence encodes CASSRGQGSNSPLHF.

The V and J genes are TRBV10-3 and TRBJ2-5; 7 positions match TRBD1. The trim removed 7 bases at V and 3 bases at J, leaving 5 bases unmatched. Germline values: CDR1 ENHRY, CDR2 SYGVKD. The length of the CDR3 is 13 residues. The CDR3 bases are TGTGCCATCAAGGGACAGCCTAAAGAGACCCAGTACTTC. Amino acids: CAIKGQPKETQYF.

This clone was observed a handful of times. The V call is TRBV11-2, the J call TRBJ2-7; D unresolved. This CDR3 is built from 14 residues. Trimming stripped 5 bases from V and 2 bases from J, with 13 bases between. Germline CDR1 and CDR2: SGHAT and FQNNGV. The CDR3 sequence is CASSISGPAYEQYF. The CDR3, as DNA: TGTGCCAGCAGCATCTCGGGTCCGGCCTACGAGCAGTACTTC.

The rearrangement uses TRBV3-1 (or the pseudogene TRBV3-2) and TRBJ2-3; 9 bases are shared with TRBD2. Germline-derived CDR1 and CDR2 are LGHDT and YNNKEL (reference sequence). The junction had 9 bases not matched to a gene; V was cut back by 3 bases and J by 2 bases. The CDR3 has 17 amino acids. CDR3 sequence reads: CASSQDPSGAYTDTQYF. The DNA of the CDR3 is TGTGCCAGCAGCCAGGACCCTAGCGGGGCCTACACAGATACGCAGTATTTT.

The chain links TRBV24-1 to TRBJ2-2; tentatively, D is TRBD1 (5 bases). Germline CDR1 and CDR2: KGHDR and SFDVKD. CDR3 size: 14 residues. V was pared by 6 bases and J by 5 bases, with 12 bases between. The CDR3 sequence: CATSLAGWTGELFF. Written as DNA, the CDR3 is TGTGCCACCAGTCTTGCAGGGTGGACCGGGGAGCTGTTTTTT.

V usage is TRBV4-2 and J usage is TRBJ1-2; TRBD1 aligns across 12 bases. The CDR3 sequence is 18 residues long. Trimming took 0 bases from V and 3 from J; bases not matched to a gene: 8. Germline-derived CDR1 and CDR2 are LGHNA and YNFKEQ. CDR3 in amino acids: CASSQEPPGQGADYGYTF. In DNA, the CDR3 is TGTGCCAGCAGCCAAGAGCCCCCGGGACAGGGGGCGGACTATGGCTACACCTTC.

Only a few counts were recorded for this clone. V and J are TRBV27 and TRBJ1-6; 8 bases align to TRBD1. Germline-derived CDR1 and CDR2 are MNHEY and SMNVEV (reference sequence). The J segment lost 3 bases and the V segment lost 7 bases, leaving 8 bases of the junction unmatched. The CDR3 extends over 16 amino acids. CDR3 sequence (DNA): TGTGCCAGCAAAATTGACGACAGGGGCTATAATTCACCCCTCCACTTT. This sequence encodes CASKIDDRGYNSPLHF.

This chain joins TRBV4-1 and TRBJ2-3, with 10 bases aligning to TRBD2. Germline V gene lookup returns CDR1 MGHRA and CDR2 YSYEKL. This CDR3 has 19 residues. V gave up 3 bases and J gave up 0 bases; unmatched junction bases: 12. In DNA, the CDR3 is TGCGCCAGCAGCCACACAACTAGCGGGGAAATAAGTAGCACAGATACGCAGTATTTT. Protein product: CASSHTTSGEISSTDTQYF.

The rearrangement uses TRBV28 and TRBJ1-2; no firm D call. The V and J ends lost 4 bases and 4 bases respectively, with 4 bases between them. The germline V gene has CDR1 MDHEN and CDR2 SYDVKM. The CDR3 is 11 residues long. The CDR3 region is CASSSFYGYTF. CDR3 DNA sequence: TGTGCCAGCAGTTCCTTCTATGGCTACACCTTC.

A few counts support this clone. This chain uses TRBV4-2 with TRBJ1-5; tentative D call: TRBD1 (5 bases). V lost 0 bases to trimming and J lost 7 bases, with 19 bases between them. CDR1 is LGHNA, CDR2 YNFKEQ, per germline. The CDR3 length is 17 residues. The CDR3 region has the DNA TGTGCCAGCAGCCAAGAGGGATTGGGGGGAGTTGGACAGCCCCAGCATTTT. This codes for CASSQEGLGGVGQPQHF.

The chain recombines TRBV7-8 with TRBJ2-7; TRBD2 aligns across 7 bases. The CDR3 consists of 15 residues. V gave up 1 base and J gave up 0 bases; unmatched junction bases: 3. The V gene's germline CDR1 is SGHVS and CDR2 FQNEAQ. CDR3 DNA sequence: TGTGCCAGCAGCTTAGTTTCGGGAGGCTCCTACGAGCAGTACTTC. The encoded protein is CASSLVSGGSYEQYF.

This clone was counted once. CDR3 in amino acids: CANQGDSNQPQHF. The CDR3 DNA is TGTGCCAACCAGGGTGATAGCAATCAGCCCCAGCATTTT. This sequence joins TRBV28 and TRBJ1-5; D might be TRBD1 (5 bases). The V end was cut by 10 bases, the J end by 0 bases, with 10 bases between. Germline loops: CDR1 MDHEN, CDR2 SYDVKM. The CDR3 consists of 13 residues. Complete variable domain (other parts from reference TRBV28 and TRBJ1-5): DVKVTQSSRYLVKRTGEKVFLECVQDMDHENMFWYRQDPGLGLRLIYFSYDVKMKEKGDIPEGYSVSREKKERFSLILESASTNQTSMYLCANQGDSNQPQHFGDGTRLSIL.

The rearrangement uses TRBV2 and TRBJ1-6, with D possibly TRBD1 on 6 matching bases. There are 16 residues in the CDR3. V gave up 1 base and J gave up 6 bases, with 13 bases separating them. Germline values: CDR1 SNHLY, CDR2 FYNNEI. This CDR3 reads CASSEGATGLNSPLHF. For the CDR3, the DNA is TGTGCCAGCAGTGAAGGTGCGACAGGCCTTAATTCACCCCTCCACTTT.

V and J are TRBV2 and TRBJ2-7; the match to TRBD1 covers 9 bases. The V and J ends lost 7 bases and 2 bases, in that order; junction bases with no gene match: 12. Germline-derived CDR1 and CDR2 are SNHLY and FYNNEI. This CDR3 region has 16 residues. The CDR3 sequence: CASMAPGQGITYEQYF. The CDR3 nucleotides are TGTGCCAGCATGGCCCCGGGACAGGGAATTACCTACGAGCAGTACTTC.

The chain has TRBV4-2 and TRBJ1-2, with TRBD1 matching over 9 bases. Looked up from germline, CDR1 is LGHNA and CDR2 is YNFKEQ. J lost 2 bases, V lost 1 base, and 2 bases had no gene match. The CDR3 length is 15 residues. The CDR3 nucleotides read TGTGCCAGCAGCCAAGGGGGACAGGGAAACTATGGCTACACCTTC. This translates into CASSQGGQGNYGYTF.